The 13 T cell receptor beta chains given below trace back to one sample, sequenced in a study of cytomegalovirus exposure and HLA in healthy donors. Use of 60 Vbeta and 13 Jbeta primers characterized the PCR. The assay was immunoSEQ multiplex PCR, and TCRdb's table has in-frame clones only and misses some. The sample contains over 200,000 clones, under 70% of which appear only once. The sample taken for sequencing was PBMCs. The receptors originated from a man aged 35 to 55 in good health and CMV-seropositive.

The V and J genes are TRBV29-1 and TRBJ1-1, with D possibly being TRBD1 (5 bases). Germline values: CDR1 SQVTM, CDR2 ANQGSEA. Trimming removed 1 base from V and 5 bases from J, with 14 bases in between. This CDR3 contains 14 residues. The CDR3 region has the DNA TGCAGCGTTGAAGTAGGTCGCAAGGGGACTGAAGCTTTCTTT. Protein product: CSVEVGRKGTEAFF. Based on the CDR3 plus reference TRBV29-1 and TRBJ1-1, the full variable domain is SAVISQKPSRDICQRGTSLTIQCQVDSQVTMMFWYRQQPGQSLTLIATANQGSEATYESGFVIDKFPISRPNLTFSTLTVSNMSPEDSSIYLCSVEVGRKGTEAFFGQGTRLTVV.

The chain combines TRBV28 with TRBJ2-7; TRBD1 matches 8 bases. In germline, CDR1 is MDHEN, CDR2 SYDVKM. The CDR3 spans 16 residues. Trimming took 5 bases from V and 3 from J; bases not matched to a gene: 12. The CDR3 spells CASSAGQGGKLYEQYF. The DNA for the CDR3 is TGTGCCAGCAGTGCTGGACAGGGCGGGAAGCTCTACGAGCAGTACTTC.

The chain employs TRBV6-5 and TRBJ2-1, with TRBD1 matching 8 bases. CDR1 and CDR2 from the germline V gene are MNHEY and SVGAGI. J was trimmed by 7 bases and V by 3 bases; bases with no gene match: 5. CDR3 length equals 14 residues. CDR3 sequence (DNA): TGTGCCAGCAGTTATCAAGGGACAGGTAATGAGCAGTTCTTC. Translating it yields CASSYQGTGNEQFF.

The V call is TRBV5-4, the J call TRBJ2-1; 7 positions match TRBD2. The V and J ends lost 2 bases and 7 bases, in that order; junction bases with no gene match: 6. The CDR3 is 14 residues long. The germline gives CDR1 SGHNT, CDR2 YYREEE (reference sequence). The CDR3 sequence: CASSFGGGRNEQFF. CDR3 DNA sequence: TGTGCCAGCAGCTTCGGCGGGGGTAGGAATGAGCAGTTCTTC.

The J gene is TRBJ2-2, the V gene TRBV15; TRBD1 agrees at 10 bases. This CDR3 has 16 residues. Germline V gives CDR1 LNHNV, CDR2 YYDKDF (reference sequence). V shed 3 bases and J 3 bases; nucleotides not matched to a gene: 4. CDR3 DNA: TGTGCCACCAGCAGGGACAGGGGGACGCACACCGGGGAGCTGTTTTTT. Protein: CATSRDRGTHTGELFF.

This chain connects TRBV28 to TRBJ1-1; TRBD1 agrees at 10 bases. CDR1 and CDR2 (germline): MDHEN, SYDVKM. The CDR3 length is 15 residues. V lost 5 bases, J lost 3 bases, and 6 bases stayed unmatched. The CDR3 region has the DNA TGTGCCAGCAGTCAGACAGGGGGCGGGTACACTGAAGCTTTCTTT. It encodes CASSQTGGGYTEAFF.

Many counts were recorded for this clone. This CDR3 is also generated by other DNA sequences in the sample. The J gene is TRBJ2-7, the V gene TRBV19, with 8 nucleotides matching TRBD1. The CDR3 spans 14 residues. With V trimmed by 4 bases and J by 2 bases, 4 bases remained unmatched. CDR1 is LNHDA, CDR2 SQIVND, per germline (reference sequence). CDR3 coding DNA: TGTGCCAGTAGTACTCGGGACAGGCCCTACGAGCAGTACTTC. Translating it yields CASSTRDRPYEQYF.

The chain couples TRBV27 to TRBJ2-7, with D perhaps TRBD2 (5 bases). Deletions cut 2 bases from V and 4 bases from J, with 12 bases between. The CDR3 covers 14 residues. Germline lookup yields CDR1 MNHEY and CDR2 SMNVEV (reference sequence). CDR3 region: CASSLVNPGYEQYF. The DNA of the CDR3 is TGTGCCAGCAGTTTAGTCAATCCGGGGTACGAGCAGTACTTC.

The rearrangement uses TRBV4-1 and TRBJ2-7; possibly TRBD2 for D (6 bases). Trimming pared 1 base from V and 1 base from J, leaving 11 bases between. There are 15 residues in the CDR3. Germline V lookup: CDR1 MGHRA, CDR2 YSYEKL. The CDR3 nucleotides are TGCGCCAGCAGCCAAGCCCCCCGGGAGTCCTACGAGCAGTACTTC. It translates to CASSQAPRESYEQYF.

The chain has TRBV7-9 and TRBJ1-1; no clear D gene. Per the germline V gene, CDR1 is SEHNR and CDR2 is FQNEAQ (reference sequence). This CDR3 is 15 amino acids long. Trimming removed 4 bases from V and 1 base from J, with 13 bases in between. DNA of the CDR3: TGTGCCAGCAGCTCCGGGGAACACGGGAACACTGAAGCTTTCTTT. Translation: CASSSGEHGNTEAFF. The complete variable domain, with remaining parts taken from reference TRBV7-9 and TRBJ1-1, reads DTGVSQNPRHKITKRGQNVTFRCDPISEHNRLYWYRQTLGQGPEFLTYFQNEAQLEKSRLLSDRFSAERPKGSFSTLEIQRTEQGDSAMYLCASSSGEHGNTEAFFGQGTRLTVV.

This clone was seen a handful of times. The chain joins TRBV11-2 to TRBJ1-2, with 8 bases identical to TRBD1. CDR1 and CDR2 (germline): SGHAT, FQNNGV. The CDR3 has 16 amino acids. J was trimmed by 2 bases and V by 5 bases; bases with no gene match: 10. The CDR3 here is CASSEPRQGRNYGYTF. CDR3 sequence (DNA): TGTGCCAGCAGCGAACCAAGACAGGGGAGGAACTATGGCTACACCTTC. The variable domain in full, with the rest retrieved from reference TRBV11-2 and TRBJ1-2, is EAGVAQSPRYKIIEKRQSVAFWCNPISGHATLYWYQQILGQGPKLLIQFQNNGVVDDSQLPKDRFSAERLKGVDSTLKIQPAKLEDSAVYLCASSEPRQGRNYGYTFGSGTRLTVV.

This chain connects TRBV2 to TRBJ2-7; the match to TRBD1 covers 8 bases. The germline V gene encodes CDR1 SNHLY and CDR2 FYNNEI. The CDR3 runs 14 residues. Germline trimming cut 8 bases from V and 3 bases from J; bases unmatched to any gene: 9. Here the CDR3 DNA reads TGTGCCAGCTTGAAACAGGGGGGAAGCTACGAGCAGTACTTC. Amino acids: CASLKQGGSYEQYF.

The chain employs TRBV6-1 and TRBJ1-4, with D tentatively TRBD1 (5 bases). V lost 5 bases, J lost 4 bases, and 14 bases lay in between. The CDR3 is 15 amino acids. Germline CDR1 reads MNHNS; CDR2 reads SASEGT. DNA of the CDR3: TGTGCCAGCAGTCCCTCCTGGACACTTAATGAAAAACTGTTTTTT. This gives the protein CASSPSWTLNEKLFF.